This T cell receptor (beta chain) was obtained from a study of cytomegalovirus exposure and HLA in healthy donors. Study-wide context: Drawn from HLA-typed donors, about 82 million unique TCRs were held in an early data release. Study observations and caveats: The authors judged a highly shared variant cluster likely a sequencing artifact. Presence/absence analyses treated sequencing depth as roughly uniform across donors. For cytomegalovirus status, the classifier reportedly gave diagnoses with high specificity and sensitivity.

The primer mix had 60 Vbeta and 13 Jbeta primers. Generated by immunoSEQ multiplex PCR, the TCRdb table keeps only in-frame clones and is missing some. Recorded for this sample: about 74,000 clones. The CDR3 has 16 residues. Per the germline V gene, CDR1 is SGHVS and CDR2 is FQNEAQ. After removal of 2 bases from V and 6 bases from J, the junction contained 9 bases not matched to a gene. A remark on this clone: Antigen unknown.

This receptor was identified in a female donor in good health and CMV-seropositive. J is TRBJ1-1 and V is TRBV7-8; the match to TRBD1 covers 10 bases. The specimen sequenced was PBMCs. The CDR3 coding sequence is TGTGCCAGCAGCTTACCAAGACAGGGGGCGAGGGCTGAAGCTTTCTTT. Amino acids: CASSLPRQGARAEAFF.